The 16 T cell receptor beta chains given below trace back to one sample, sequenced in a study of blood T cell repertoires in COVID-19. Some clones are missing from TCRdb's copy, which holds only in-frame ones; the method was immunoSEQ multiplex PCR. The sample includes 93,000 or so clones, roughly 90% seen only once; the top ten take about 4%. Sequencing was performed on peripheral blood. The source of these receptors is a woman aged 60-75 years with acute or convalescent COVID-19.

The rearrangement joins TRBV14 to TRBJ1-2; D unresolved. The CDR3 covers 15 residues. Germline V CDR1 and CDR2: SGHDN, FVKESK. With 3 bases removed from V and 2 bases from J, the gap between germline ends came to 13 bases. The CDR3 region is CASSHSPRANYGYTF. The CDR3 DNA follows: TGTGCCAGCAGCCATTCTCCGAGGGCCAACTATGGCTACACCTTC.

This clone was found once. The rearrangement links TRBV7-9 to TRBJ2-1; 9 bases fit TRBD2. Trimming took 5 bases from V and 2 from J; bases not matched to a gene: 4. This CDR3 is 15 amino acids long. CDR1 is SEHNR, CDR2 FQNEAQ, per germline (reference sequence). CDR3 coding DNA: TGTGCCAGCAGCCCAACTAGCGGGCCCTACAATGAGCAGTTCTTC. Translation: CASSPTSGPYNEQFF.

The sample holds one count of this clone. This chain links TRBV29-1 with TRBJ1-4; 7 nucleotides match TRBD1. CDR3 length equals 16 residues. The ends lost 4 bases at V and 5 bases at J; junction bases unmatched: 13. Germline V lookup: CDR1 SQVTM, CDR2 ANQGSEA. The CDR3, as DNA: TGCAGCGTTGCCCCACTCATGCCGGGACAGAATGAAAAACTGTTTTTT. It yields the protein CSVAPLMPGQNEKLFF. The variable domain in full, completed from reference TRBV29-1 and TRBJ1-4, reads SAVISQKPSRDICQRGTSLTIQCQVDSQVTMMFWYRQQPGQSLTLIATANQGSEATYESGFVIDKFPISRPNLTFSTLTVSNMSPEDSSIYLCSVAPLMPGQNEKLFFGSGTQLSVL.

This clone was recorded once. This rearrangement joins TRBV18 to TRBJ2-1, with a tentative D call TRBD1 (5 bases). Germline V gene lookup returns CDR1 KGHSH and CDR2 LQKENI. Trimming pared 1 base from V and 8 bases from J, leaving 15 bases between. The CDR3 extends over 15 amino acids. The DNA of the CDR3 is TGTGCCAGCTCACCACAACGGACGGACACCCATGAGCAGTTCTTC. Amino acid sequence: CASSPQRTDTHEQFF.

The chain is built from TRBV12-5 and TRBJ2-3; a possible D gene is TRBD2 (5 bases). The V gene's germline CDR1 is LGHNT and CDR2 FRNRAP. The CDR3 spans 16 residues. Trimming cost V 6 bases and J 4 bases, with 20 bases left between them. The CDR3: CASGLTKPFSADTQYF. DNA for the CDR3: TGTGCTAGTGGCCTGACTAAGCCGTTTAGCGCAGATACGCAGTATTTT. Together with reference TRBV12-5 and TRBJ2-3, the CDR3 gives the full variable domain: DARVTQTPRHKVTEMGQEVTMRCQPILGHNTVFWYRQTMMQGLELLAYFRNRAPLDDSGMPKDRFSAEMPDATLATLKIQPSEPRDSAVYFCASGLTKPFSADTQYFGPGTRLTVL.

Notes on this clone: A junction end diverges from the germline sequence, so it may reflect a read error. The chain recombines TRBV6-1 with TRBJ1-2; possibly TRBD1 for D (5 bases). Germline CDR1 is MNHNS and CDR2 is SASEGT. The CDR3 is 11 amino acids. CDR3 DNA sequence: TGTGCCAGCAGTGAAGTGGGGCAGGAAGCCTTC. Residues: CASSEVGQEAF.

The V gene is TRBV24-1, the J gene TRBJ2-3, with 7 bases matching TRBD2. The CDR3 consists of 15 residues. Trimming cost V 4 bases and J 8 bases; bases outside gene matches: 11. Germline V CDR1 and CDR2: KGHDR, SFDVKD. CDR3 nucleotide sequence: TGTGCCACCAGTGAAGCCTCGGGGGGTACTGGTACGCAGTATTTT. The encoded protein is CATSEASGGTGTQYF.

The J gene is TRBJ2-1, the V gene TRBV27; TRBD2 matches at 13 bases. CDR3 length equals 17 residues. CDR1 and CDR2 (germline): MNHEY, SMNVEV (reference sequence). The V and J ends lost 1 base and 9 bases, in that order; junction bases with no gene match: 9. CDR3 sequence reads: CASSLFGGLAGLGEQFF. The CDR3 nucleotides are TGTGCCAGCAGTTTATTTGGGGGACTAGCGGGACTGGGTGAGCAGTTCTTC.

The chain links TRBV6-2 or TRBV6-3 to TRBJ2-7; 10 bases are shared with TRBD1. Trimming cost V 2 bases and J 5 bases; bases outside gene matches: 9. The CDR3 is made up of 16 amino acids. Germline CDR1 is MNHEY and CDR2 is SVGEGT. CDR3: CASSYARSGTGDEQYF. As DNA, the CDR3 is TGTGCCAGCAGTTACGCCCGCTCCGGGACAGGGGACGAGCAGTACTTC.

This chain joins TRBV30 and TRBJ1-6, with a weak D call TRBD1 (5 bases). The CDR3 contains 14 residues. Germline CDR1 and CDR2: GTSNPN and SVGIG (reference sequence). Trimming removed 4 bases from V and 9 bases from J, with 16 bases in between. The CDR3 DNA reads TGTGCCTGGACCGCGTCAGGGTTCTCTTCACCCCTCCACTTT. This codes for CAWTASGFSSPLHF.

The gene calls are TRBV11-2 and TRBJ1-2, with TRBD1 matching over 8 bases. With V trimmed by 5 bases and J by 13 bases, 6 bases remained unmatched. The CDR3 extends over 11 amino acids. Germline V gene sequence: CDR1 SGHAT, CDR2 FQNNGV. CDR3 sequence: CASSQGQAVTF. The DNA of the CDR3 is TGTGCCAGCAGCCAGGGACAGGCTGTCACCTTC.

The chain carries TRBV12-3 or TRBV12-4 and TRBJ2-7; no clear D. This CDR3 is 13 amino acids long. Trimming pared 2 bases from V and 3 bases from J, leaving 8 bases between. The CDR3 loop is CASSLQAHYEQYV. In nucleotides, the CDR3 is TGTGCCAGCAGTTTACAGGCCCACTACGAGCAGTACGTC.

The chain is built from TRBV18 and TRBJ1-2; possible D gene TRBD1, 5 bases. Germline V lookup: CDR1 KGHSH, CDR2 LQKENI. V shed 3 bases and J shed 1 base, with 15 bases lying between them. The CDR3 consists of 16 residues. This CDR3 is CASSPFTTGGNYGYTF. CDR3 nucleotide sequence: TGTGCCAGCTCACCGTTTACAACAGGTGGTAACTATGGCTACACCTTC.

This clone was seen just once. The chain recombines TRBV3-1 (or the pseudogene TRBV3-2) with TRBJ2-1; 8 bases agree with TRBD2. The V and J ends lost 0 bases and 2 bases, in that order; junction bases with no gene match: 3. Germline CDR1 LGHDT, CDR2 YNNKEL (reference sequence). This CDR3 contains 16 residues. CDR3: CASSQEGTRTYNEQFF. The CDR3 region has the DNA TGTGCCAGCAGCCAAGAGGGGACTAGAACCTACAATGAGCAGTTCTTC.

This clone was counted once. The V and J genes are TRBV5-4 and TRBJ2-3; TRBD2 aligns across 11 bases. The CDR3 runs 16 residues. Per the germline V gene, CDR1 is SGHNT and CDR2 is YYREEE (reference sequence). The junction had 9 bases not matched to a gene; V was cut back by 2 bases and J by 7 bases. In DNA, the CDR3 is TGTGCCAGCAGCTTAACTAGCGGGAGAGGAGTATATACGCAGTATTTT. Translated: CASSLTSGRGVYTQYF.

V is TRBV12-1 and J is TRBJ2-1; TRBD2 is the table's D call, not checked against the DNA. TRBV12-1 is designated a pseudogene. This CDR3 region has 18 residues. The chain's CDR3 is CASSFEVRRLASYNEQFF. The CDR3 DNA follows: TGTGCCAGCAGCTTTGAGGTCCGGCGACTAGCCTCCTACAATGAGCAGTTCTTC.